A single sample is the source of the 25 T cell receptor beta chains below, sequenced in a study of T cells in localized non-small cell lung cancer. The table came from immunoSEQ multiplex PCR; TCRdb's copy has only in-frame clones and leaves some out. The sample contains approximately 67,000 clones, 70% to 90% of which appear only once. Sequencing used peripheral blood, obtained before any cancer treatment. The receptors here all came from a female donor older than 55 with stage I lung adenocarcinoma.

The V gene is TRBV4-1, the J gene TRBJ2-1; D may correspond to TRBD1 or TRBD2 (6 bases each). This CDR3 comprises 15 residues. Trimming cost V 1 base and J 7 bases, with 14 bases left between them. Germline V CDR1 and CDR2: MGHRA, YSYEKL. The CDR3 DNA follows: TGCGCCAGCAGCCAAGTTGGGGGGCGAGGGAATGAGCAGTTCTTC. Its protein product is CASSQVGGRGNEQFF.

The CDR3 nucleotides are TGTGCCAGCAGTTTCACGGGGACGTCAGTCTACGAGCAGTACTTC. This gives the protein CASSFTGTSVYEQYF. The rearrangement links TRBV27 to TRBJ2-7; perhaps D is TRBD1 or TRBD2 (5 bases each). CDR1 and CDR2 from the germline V gene are MNHEY and SMNVEV (reference sequence). The CDR3 contains 15 residues. The V and J ends lost 3 bases and 3 bases respectively, with 15 bases between them.

This chain connects TRBV30 to TRBJ1-1; no definite D call. Germline V gene data show CDR1 as GTSNPN and CDR2 as SVGIG (reference sequence). Between the trimmed V and J ends, which lost 0 bases and 9 bases, there was a span of 8 bases. This CDR3 is built from 11 residues. The DNA for the CDR3 is TGTGCCTGGAGTGTAGGACCCCAAGCTTTCTTT. Its translation: CAWSVGPQAFF.

This rearrangement joins TRBV29-1 to TRBJ1-1; D may be TRBD1 (5 bases). V lost 6 bases, J lost 5 bases, and 19 bases lay in between. The germline V gene has CDR1 SQVTM and CDR2 ANQGSEA. The CDR3 covers 14 residues. CDR3 DNA sequence: TGCAGCGTAGGTGGGGTTCTCGGGGGGACTGAAGCTTTCTTT. Translation gives CSVGGVLGGTEAFF.

This sequence joins TRBV11-2 and TRBJ2-3, with TRBD2 identical over 13 bases. The V and J ends lost 1 base and 6 bases, in that order; junction bases with no gene match: 4. The germline gives CDR1 SGHAT, CDR2 FQNNGV. The CDR3 loop spans 16 amino acids. The CDR3 region has the DNA TGTGCCAGCAGCTTAGGCCTACTAGCGGGAGGGGATACGCAGTATTTT. Protein product: CASSLGLLAGGDTQYF.

This sequence joins TRBV4-1 and TRBJ1-2; D may be TRBD1 (5 bases). Deletions cut 0 bases from V and 8 bases from J, with 13 bases between. The CDR3 contains 14 residues. Germline V gene sequence: CDR1 MGHRA, CDR2 YSYEKL. The CDR3 coding sequence is TGCGCCAGCAGCCAAGACCGGCAGGGAGGCGGCTACACCTTC. Encoded protein: CASSQDRQGGGYTF.

This rearrangement joins TRBV6-6 to TRBJ2-1, with D perhaps given as TRBD1 or TRBD2 (5 bases each). Per the germline V gene, CDR1 is MNHNY and CDR2 is SVGAGI (reference sequence). This CDR3 region has 12 residues. Deletions cut 5 bases from V and 10 bases from J, with 12 bases between. The chain's CDR3 is CASSPPGREQFF. The CDR3 nucleotides read TGTGCCAGCAGTCCCCCGGGGCGAGAGCAGTTCTTC.

The chain joins TRBV11-3 to TRBJ2-7, with 12 nucleotides matching TRBD2. Germline V CDR1 and CDR2: SGHNT, YENEEA. The CDR3 contains 17 residues. Trimming at V came to 5 bases and at J to 4 bases, leaving 12 bases not matched to a gene. The CDR3 nucleotides read TGTGCCAGCAGCCTCCCCCGGCTAGCGGGAGGGAATTACGAGCAGTACTTC. Translating it yields CASSLPRLAGGNYEQYF.

This rearrangement joins TRBV19 to TRBJ1-3; D ambiguous. The germline V gene encodes CDR1 LNHDA and CDR2 SQIVND (reference sequence). The length of the CDR3 is 17 residues. V shed 3 bases and J shed 0 bases, with 15 bases lying between them. CDR3 loop: CASSIGGTTISGNTIYF. The CDR3 DNA reads as TGTGCCAGTAGTATTGGCGGAACTACCATCTCTGGAAACACCATATATTTT.

CDR3 DNA sequence: TGTGCCAGCAGTCGGACGTACACTGAAGCTTTCTTT. It yields the protein CASSRTYTEAFF. V usage is TRBV6-5 and J usage is TRBJ1-1; no definite D call. CDR3 length: 12 residues. Trimming took 5 bases from V and 3 from J, leaving 7 bases between them. Germline assignment: CDR1 MNHEY and CDR2 SVGAGI.

The chain couples TRBV28 to TRBJ1-5; 10 bases line up with TRBD1. The germline V gene encodes CDR1 MDHEN and CDR2 SYDVKM. The ends lost 6 bases at V and 3 bases at J; junction bases unmatched: 8. This CDR3 spans 16 amino acids. The CDR3 DNA is TGTGCCAGCAGCCCCGGGACAGGGGACTTCAATCAGCCCCAGCATTTT. Protein sequence: CASSPGTGDFNQPQHF.

The rearrangement joins TRBV5-1 to TRBJ2-5; TRBD2 might be the D (5 bases). The CDR3 is 15 residues long. CDR1 and CDR2 (germline): SGHRS, YFSETQ. V lost 4 bases and J 4 bases, leaving 17 bases between the germline ends. The CDR3 DNA follows: TGCGCCAGCAGCCCCCGGGATAGCCGAGGAGAGACCCAGTACTTC. Translated: CASSPRDSRGETQYF.

V gene TRBV18 combines with J gene TRBJ1-1; D is undetermined. Deletions cut 5 bases from V and 0 bases from J, with 7 bases between. The CDR3 extends over 13 amino acids. Germline V CDR1 and CDR2: KGHSH, LQKENI. The CDR3 coding sequence is TGTGCCAGCTCATTATCAGTGAACACTGAAGCTTTCTTT. This gives the protein CASSLSVNTEAFF.

The CDR3 bases are TGTGCCAGCAGCCCGGACAGGGAACATGGCTACACCTTC. Amino acid sequence: CASSPDREHGYTF. This sequence joins TRBV6-5 and TRBJ1-2, with 8 bases lining up with TRBD1. The ends lost 6 bases at V and 6 bases at J; junction bases unmatched: 6. Germline assignment: CDR1 MNHEY and CDR2 SVGAGI. The CDR3 runs 13 residues.

This clone was detected once. CDR3 in DNA: TGTGCCAGCAGTCTTAATAGCAATCAGCCCCAGCATTTT. Translating gives CASSLNSNQPQHF. The chain carries TRBV6-6 and TRBJ1-5; D ambiguous. Germline V lookup: CDR1 MNHNY, CDR2 SVGAGI (reference sequence). The CDR3 runs to 13 residues. Trimming removed 5 bases from V and 0 bases from J, with 5 bases in between.

The chain uses TRBV7-8 and TRBJ2-5; no definite D call. The CDR3 totals 14 residues. Germline V gene lookup returns CDR1 SGHVS and CDR2 FQNEAQ. Trimming left V 1 base short and J 0 bases short, with 6 bases between. The CDR3 here is CASSLGGNQETQYF. CDR3 DNA: TGTGCCAGCAGCTTAGGAGGCAACCAAGAGACCCAGTACTTC.

J is TRBJ2-7 and V is TRBV5-1; 8 bases are a match to TRBD1. CDR1 and CDR2 from the germline V gene are SGHRS and YFSETQ. V shed 3 bases and J 4 bases; nucleotides not matched to a gene: 9. The CDR3 is 15 amino acids. CDR3 in DNA: TGCGCCAGCAGCTCTAGGTCTCAGGGGGCATACGAGCAGTACTTC. Residues: CASSSRSQGAYEQYF.

CDR3 loop: CASSGDRGSSYEQYF. CDR3 coding DNA: TGTGCCAGCAGTGGGGACAGGGGCAGCTCCTACGAGCAGTACTTC. The chain joins TRBV6-5 to TRBJ2-7, with 10 positions matching TRBD1. The germline V gene has CDR1 MNHEY and CDR2 SVGAGI. The CDR3 has 15 residues. The J segment lost 0 bases and the V segment lost 5 bases, leaving 4 bases of the junction unmatched.

The V gene is TRBV21-1, the J gene TRBJ2-7. TRBV21-1 is deemed a pseudogene. This CDR3 contains 14 residues. For the CDR3, the DNA is TGTGCCAGCAGCAAACGGGGCGTACCCTACGAGCAGTACTTC. Translation: CASSKRGVPYEQYF.

This chain uses TRBV19 with TRBJ2-3, with 8 bases aligning to TRBD2. Germline CDR1 LNHDA, CDR2 SQIVND (reference sequence). The ends lost 7 bases at V and 1 base at J; junction bases unmatched: 4. The CDR3 covers 14 residues. The CDR3 sequence: CASKATSGTDTQYF. DNA of the CDR3: TGTGCCAGTAAGGCGACTAGCGGCACAGATACGCAGTATTTT. Combining the CDR3 with reference TRBV19 and TRBJ2-3 gives the whole variable domain DGGITQSPKYLFRKEGQNVTLSCEQNLNHDAMYWYRQDPGQGLRLIYYSQIVNDFQKGDIAEGYSVSREKKESFPLTVTSAQKNPTAFYLCASKATSGTDTQYFGPGTRLTVL.

The rearrangement joins TRBV5-1 to TRBJ1-4; no clear D gene. Germline loops: CDR1 SGHRS, CDR2 YFSETQ. This CDR3 is built from 15 residues. Trimming stripped 1 base from V and 5 bases from J, with 12 bases between. This CDR3 is CASSLKGLDNEKLFF. CDR3 bases: TGCGCCAGCAGCTTGAAGGGTCTAGACAATGAAAAACTGTTTTTT.

V usage is TRBV20-1 and J usage is TRBJ2-7; TRBD1 or TRBD2 may be the D gene (5 bases each). V was trimmed by 5 bases and J by 12 bases, leaving 17 bases between them. In germline, CDR1 is DFQATT, CDR2 SNEGSKA (reference sequence). This CDR3 contains 11 residues. Here the CDR3 reads CSAGTGPQVYF. The CDR3 DNA reads TGCAGTGCTGGGACGGGACCCCAGGTGTACTTC.

This chain joins TRBV5-6 and TRBJ2-7; 13 bases align to TRBD2. Losses at the gene ends were 6 bases for V and 2 bases for J; bases not matched to a gene: 2. There are 14 residues in the CDR3. Germline CDR1 reads SGHDT; CDR2 reads YYEEEE. CDR3 amino acids: CASTGLAGAYEQYF. In DNA, the CDR3 is TGTGCCAGCACCGGACTAGCGGGGGCCTACGAGCAGTACTTC.

This clone was seen a few times. V gene TRBV5-1 combines with J gene TRBJ2-7, with D possibly being TRBD1 or TRBD2 (6 bases each). CDR3 length equals 15 residues. The V gene's germline CDR1 is SGHRS and CDR2 YFSETQ. The V end was cut by 0 bases, the J end by 2 bases, with 12 bases between. DNA of the CDR3: TGCGCCAGCAGCTTGGAGGGGGGAGGACCCTACGAGCAGTACTTC. This sequence encodes CASSLEGGGPYEQYF. Supplemented by reference TRBV5-1 and TRBJ2-7, the full variable domain reads KAGVTQTPRYLIKTRGQQVTLSCSPISGHRSVSWYQQTPGQGLQFLFEYFSETQRNKGNFPGRFSGRQFSNSRSEMNVSTLELGDSALYLCASSLEGGGPYEQYFGPGTRLTVT.

This clone is labeled as large. This rearrangement joins TRBV19 to TRBJ2-7; a possible D gene is TRBD1 (6 bases). V lost 9 bases to trimming and J lost 3 bases, with 18 bases between them. CDR3 length equals 14 residues. Looked up from germline, CDR1 is LNHDA and CDR2 is SQIVND (reference sequence). The CDR3 DNA is TGTGCCAGCGCCTTAAACAGGGCGGGCTACGAGCAGTACTTC. Protein product: CASALNRAGYEQYF.